The 24 T cell receptor beta chains listed next were all sequenced from one sample in a study of identical twins. TCRdb reprocessed the 5' RACE reads with MiXCR, giving one entry per CDR3 protein. The sample lists 240,000 or so distinct CDR3 sequences; roughly 10% were seen once. Input material: memory T cells sorted from blood. The receptors come from a man aged 45-65 years in good health.

There are a few counts of this clonotype. The chain carries TRBV29-1 and TRBJ2-1; 11 nucleotides line up with TRBD2. Germline CDR1 is SQVTM and CDR2 is ANQGSEA. This CDR3 spans 14 amino acids. Losses at the gene ends were 7 bases for V and 5 bases for J; bases not matched to a gene: 7. The CDR3 DNA is TGCAGCGCCGTGGGACTAGCGGCCGACAATGAGCAGTTCTTC. It encodes CSAVGLAADNEQFF.

Ten or more counts support this clonotype. The chain recombines TRBV9 with TRBJ2-1, with a tentative D call TRBD2 (5 bases). Germline assignment: CDR1 SGDLS and CDR2 YYNGEE. V lost 0 bases and J lost 4, with 11 bases in between. The CDR3 runs 15 residues. CDR3: CASSVDSGEYNEQFF. The CDR3, as DNA: TGTGCCAGCAGCGTAGACAGCGGAGAATACAATGAGCAGTTCTTC.

This clonotype has a count of ten or more. J is TRBJ1-2 and V is TRBV7-8, with 9 bases matching TRBD1. The CDR3 consists of 17 residues. The junction had 14 bases not matched to a gene; V was cut back by 1 base and J by 8 bases. CDR1 and CDR2 (germline): SGHVS, FQNEAQ. The CDR3 here is CASSLVQTGTGIRGYTF. As DNA, the CDR3 is TGTGCCAGCAGCTTAGTCCAAACAGGGACAGGGATACGCGGCTACACCTTC.

The chain joins TRBV5-6 to TRBJ2-3, with 7 bases aligning to TRBD1. Germline V gene data show CDR1 as SGHDT and CDR2 as YYEEEE. With 3 bases clipped from V and 2 bases from J, the junction kept 12 bases outside the gene matches. CDR3 size: 17 residues. The CDR3 reads CASSSTLGGELTDTQYF. DNA for the CDR3: TGTGCCAGCAGCTCCACTCTAGGGGGCGAACTCACAGATACGCAGTATTTT.

This clonotype was seen a few times. The genes are TRBV20-1 and TRBJ2-1, with 8 bases lining up with TRBD2. The CDR3 contains 14 residues. Trimming at V came to 5 bases and at J to 6 bases, leaving 9 bases not matched to a gene. Germline CDR1 is DFQATT and CDR2 is SNEGSKA (reference sequence). CDR3 in amino acids: CSAATGGPFNEQFF. As DNA, the CDR3 is TGCAGTGCTGCGACGGGGGGGCCCTTCAATGAGCAGTTCTTC.

This clonotype has ten or more counts. J is TRBJ1-1 and V is TRBV10-3; possible D gene TRBD1, 6 bases. The CDR3 has 13 amino acids. Germline V gives CDR1 ENHRY, CDR2 SYGVKD. V shed 7 bases and J shed 5 bases, with 14 bases lying between them. The CDR3 DNA follows: TGTGCCATCACCCGACAGGAGGGAACTGAAGCTTTCTTT. Protein: CAITRQEGTEAFF.

This clonotype has at least ten counts. V is TRBV5-1 and J is TRBJ2-3, with TRBD1 as a possible D gene (6 bases). Trimming cost V 4 bases and J 2 bases, with 11 bases left between them. CDR3 length: 14 residues. Looked up from germline, CDR1 is SGHRS and CDR2 is YFSETQ. CDR3 sequence reads: CASSAGQNTDTQYF. The CDR3 DNA reads TGCGCCAGCAGCGCTGGACAGAACACAGATACGCAGTATTTT. The entire variable domain, with the rest obtained from reference TRBV5-1 and TRBJ2-3, is as follows: KAGVTQTPRYLIKTRGQQVTLSCSPISGHRSVSWYQQTPGQGLQFLFEYFSETQRNKGNFPGRFSGRQFSNSRSEMNVSTLELGDSALYLCASSAGQNTDTQYFGPGTRLTVL.

The chain joins TRBV14 to TRBJ2-1; possibly TRBD1 for D (6 bases). Germline V gene data show CDR1 as SGHDN and CDR2 as FVKESK. The CDR3 is 14 amino acids. Trimming stripped 5 bases from V and 6 bases from J, with 14 bases between. The CDR3 loop reads CASSKHGQRNEQFF. The CDR3 region has the DNA TGTGCCAGCAGCAAACACGGACAGCGCAATGAGCAGTTCTTC.

J is TRBJ2-7 and V is TRBV19; TRBD2 agrees at 8 bases. Germline assignment: CDR1 LNHDA and CDR2 SQIVND (reference sequence). CDR3 length equals 15 residues. Trimming cost V 6 bases and J 3 bases; bases outside gene matches: 10. The CDR3 bases are TGTGCCAGTAGCACCAGATCGGGACTAGGCTACGAGCAGTACTTC. This sequence encodes CASSTRSGLGYEQYF.

The chain recombines TRBV6-2 or TRBV6-3 with TRBJ2-7; D is perhaps TRBD1 (5 bases). Germline V gene lookup returns CDR1 MNHEY and CDR2 SVGEGT. The CDR3 is 15 amino acids. The V end lost 4 bases, the J end lost 3 bases, and 16 bases lay between the germline ends. The CDR3 spells CASSLPDSTLYEQYF. The CDR3 DNA reads as TGTGCCAGCAGTTTACCAGACAGTACCCTCTACGAGCAGTACTTC.

In DNA, the CDR3 is TGTGCCAGTGTTGGGACAGTAAGGAGCAATCAGCCCCAGCATTTT. It codes for CASVGTVRSNQPQHF. The V and J genes are TRBV19 and TRBJ1-5, with 7 bases matching TRBD1. CDR1 and CDR2 from the germline V gene are LNHDA and SQIVND (reference sequence). Losses at the gene ends were 8 bases for V and 1 base for J; bases not matched to a gene: 8. This CDR3 is built from 15 residues.

This clonotype occurred many times. The CDR3 here is CASSRAGTGAHEQYF. The CDR3 nucleotides read TGTGCCAGCAGCCGGGCCGGGACAGGGGCTCACGAGCAGTACTTC. V gene TRBV6-1 combines with J gene TRBJ2-7; 10 positions match TRBD1. The CDR3 is 15 amino acids. Germline CDR1 is MNHNS and CDR2 is SASEGT. Germline trimming cut 6 bases from V and 5 bases from J; bases unmatched to any gene: 10.

This clonotype appeared many times. The chain uses TRBV6-5 and TRBJ2-1; TRBD1 or TRBD2 may be the D gene (6 bases each). V was clipped by 4 bases and J by 2 bases, with 12 bases between them. There are 15 residues in the CDR3. CDR1 and CDR2 from the germline V gene are MNHEY and SVGAGI. DNA for the CDR3: TGTGCCAGCAGTTGGGGGGACATCCCCTACAATGAGCAGTTCTTC. The encoded protein is CASSWGDIPYNEQFF.

This clonotype was counted between two and nine times. J is TRBJ1-1 and V is TRBV28, with TRBD1 matching 8 bases. The CDR3 runs to 13 residues. Germline assignment: CDR1 MDHEN and CDR2 SYDVKM. V gave up 6 bases and J gave up 5 bases; unmatched junction bases: 5. CDR3 nucleotides: TGTGCCAGCAGCACAGGGGGTGTGACTGAAGCTTTCTTT. Protein sequence: CASSTGGVTEAFF.

The sample holds a few counts of this clonotype. The chain has TRBV20-1 and TRBJ2-7, with TRBD1 matching over 7 bases. Germline CDR1 is DFQATT and CDR2 is SNEGSKA (reference sequence). This CDR3 comprises 14 residues. The J segment lost 0 bases and the V segment lost 3 bases, leaving 5 bases of the junction unmatched. The CDR3 spells CSARLQGFSYEQYF. CDR3 nucleotide sequence: TGCAGTGCTAGGTTACAGGGGTTCTCCTACGAGCAGTACTTC.

A few counts support this clonotype. The chain recombines TRBV4-3 with TRBJ2-7; 9 bases are shared with TRBD1. This CDR3 comprises 13 residues. CDR1 and CDR2 (germline): LGHNA, YSLEER. The trim removed 8 bases at V and 7 bases at J, leaving 9 bases unmatched. CDR3 nucleotides: TGCGCCAGCGCCCGGGGACAGGGTGGAGAGCAGTACTTC. Protein: CASARGQGGEQYF.

This clonotype was seen at least ten times. This chain links TRBV6-2 or TRBV6-3 with TRBJ2-7, with 7 bases aligning to TRBD2. Germline V gene data show CDR1 as MNHEY and CDR2 as SVGEGT. V gave up 4 bases and J gave up 0 bases; unmatched junction bases: 3. The CDR3 is 14 residues long. The CDR3 loop is CASSSRGGSYEQYF. The CDR3 DNA sequence: TGTGCCAGCAGTTCCCGCGGGGGCTCCTACGAGCAGTACTTC.

This clonotype has only a few counts. The chain recombines TRBV29-1 with TRBJ1-1; tentatively, D is TRBD1 (6 bases). V was cut by 6 bases and J by 6 bases, with 11 bases left in between. CDR1 is SQVTM and CDR2 is ANQGSEA in the germline V gene. The length of the CDR3 is 11 residues. The CDR3 DNA reads as TGCAGCGTGCGGGGGGGCTCTGAAGCTTTCTTT. Its protein product is CSVRGGSEAFF.

This clonotype occurred a few times. V and J are TRBV7-8 and TRBJ2-2, with 7 nucleotides matching TRBD1. There are 15 residues in the CDR3. Germline CDR1 is SGHVS and CDR2 is FQNEAQ. The V segment lost 3 bases and the J segment 5 bases; nucleotides outside the gene matches: 6. CDR3 sequence: CASSFGLRGTGELFF. The DNA of the CDR3 is TGTGCCAGCAGCTTCGGTCTCAGGGGGACCGGGGAGCTGTTTTTT.

This clonotype was seen a few times. The chain carries TRBV20-1 and TRBJ2-2, with 7 bases matching TRBD2. There are 15 residues in the CDR3. V lost 5 bases to trimming and J lost 5 bases; unmatched junction nucleotides: 11. The germline CDR1 and CDR2 sequences are DFQATT and SNEGSKA (reference sequence). The CDR3 sequence is CSAPRAGVTTGELFF. CDR3 coding DNA: TGCAGTGCTCCGAGGGCGGGAGTTACTACCGGGGAGCTGTTTTTT.

V is TRBV3-1 and J is TRBJ2-5; TRBD1 aligns across 11 bases. The CDR3 is 16 residues long. The germline CDR1 and CDR2 sequences are LGHDT and YNNKEL (reference sequence). J gave up 4 bases and V 1 base, and 5 bases lay outside the gene matches. CDR3 amino acids: CASSQGTGGFGETQYF. The CDR3, as DNA: TGTGCCAGCAGCCAAGGGACAGGGGGCTTTGGAGAGACCCAGTACTTC.

The chain links TRBV5-4 to TRBJ1-2, with TRBD1 identical over 9 bases. Germline V gene data show CDR1 as SGHNT and CDR2 as YYREEE (reference sequence). This CDR3 is 12 amino acids long. V dropped 6 bases and J dropped 6; count of bases not matched to a gene: 3. The CDR3 DNA sequence: TGTGCCAGCACCCGGACAGGGGATGGCTACACCTTC. Translated: CASTRTGDGYTF.

About this clonotype itself: Being one base from a much bigger clone, this may be a read error. The gene calls are TRBV27 and TRBJ2-3; 7 positions agree with TRBD2. The CDR3 spans 15 residues. Germline assignment: CDR1 MNHEY and CDR2 SMNVEV (reference sequence). The CDR3 nucleotides read TGTGCCTGCAGTTCGGCCCTCCGGGGGGCAGATACGCAGTATTTT. It translates to CACSSALRGADTQYF.

This clonotype was seen repeatedly, ten times or more. The V gene is TRBV6-1, the J gene TRBJ2-2, with TRBD2 matching 7 bases. Germline lookup yields CDR1 MNHNS and CDR2 SASEGT. J gave up 2 bases and V 6 bases, and 9 bases lay outside the gene matches. The CDR3 loop spans 16 amino acids. DNA for the CDR3: TGTGCCAGCAGCGAACTAGCGAGAGGAAACACCGGGGAGCTGTTTTTT. Encoded protein: CASSELARGNTGELFF.